This T cell receptor beta chain stems from a study of T cell clones after liver transplantation. Sorting of unstimulated PBMCs yielded separate CD3+CD4+ and CD3+CD8+ fractions. Only in-frame clones appear in the TCRdb table, and some are missing; sequencing was by immunoSEQ multiplex PCR. The sample has 20,000 to 25,000 clones; approximately 93% are singletons. This CDR3 comprises 14 residues. CDR1 SGHNT and CDR2 YYREEE come from the germline V gene (reference sequence). Between the trimmed V and J ends, which lost 0 bases and 5 bases, there was a span of 11 bases. The sequenced sample was CD8+ T cells from blood, obtained 25 months after liver transplant. The clonotype comes from a human patient who received a liver transplant. Some T cells may trace back to the graft donor. The rearrangement links TRBV5-4 to TRBJ1-1; D unclear. The CDR3 nucleotides are TGTGCCAGCAGCTTGGCGGGAGATAATACTGAAGCTTTCTTT. Protein product: CASSLAGDNTEAFF.